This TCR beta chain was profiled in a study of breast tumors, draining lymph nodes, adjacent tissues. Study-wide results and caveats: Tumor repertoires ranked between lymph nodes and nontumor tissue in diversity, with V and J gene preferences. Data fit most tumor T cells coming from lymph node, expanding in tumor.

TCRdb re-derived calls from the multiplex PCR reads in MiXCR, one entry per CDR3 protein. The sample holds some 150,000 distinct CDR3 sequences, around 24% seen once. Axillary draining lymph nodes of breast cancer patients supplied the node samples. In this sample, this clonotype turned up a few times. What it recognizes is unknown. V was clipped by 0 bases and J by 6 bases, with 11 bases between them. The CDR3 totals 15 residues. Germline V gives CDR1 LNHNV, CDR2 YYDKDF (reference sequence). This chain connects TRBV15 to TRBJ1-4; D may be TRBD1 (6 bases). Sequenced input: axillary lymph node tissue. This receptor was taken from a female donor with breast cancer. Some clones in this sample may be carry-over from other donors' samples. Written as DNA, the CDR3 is TGTGCCACCAGCAGAGATCGAGGACAGTATGAAAAACTGTTTTTT. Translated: CATSRDRGQYEKLFF.